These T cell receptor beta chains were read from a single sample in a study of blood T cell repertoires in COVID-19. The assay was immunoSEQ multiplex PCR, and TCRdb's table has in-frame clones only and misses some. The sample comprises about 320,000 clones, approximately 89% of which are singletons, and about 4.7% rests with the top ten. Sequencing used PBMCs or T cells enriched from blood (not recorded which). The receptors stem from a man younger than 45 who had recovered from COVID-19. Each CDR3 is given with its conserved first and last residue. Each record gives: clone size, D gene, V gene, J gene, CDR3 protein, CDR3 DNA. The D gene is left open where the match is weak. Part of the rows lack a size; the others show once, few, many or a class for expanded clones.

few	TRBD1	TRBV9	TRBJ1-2	CASSHPQGASTNYGYTF	TGTGCCAGCAGCCACCCTCAGGGGGCTAGCACTAACTATGGCTACACCTTC
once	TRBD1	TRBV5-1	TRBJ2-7	CASSLKDREREQYF	TGCGCCAGCAGCTTGAAGGACAGGGAACGCGAGCAGTACTTC
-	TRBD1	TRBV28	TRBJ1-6	CASSSQDRDNSPLHF	TGTGCCAGCAGTTCACAGGACAGGGATAATTCACCCCTCCACTTT
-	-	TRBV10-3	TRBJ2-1	CAISDPGGSYNEQFF	TGTGCCATCAGTGACCCCGGAGGCTCCTACAATGAGCAGTTCTTC
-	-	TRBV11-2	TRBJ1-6	CASSLDLGAQINSPLHF	TGTGCCAGCAGCTTAGATCTGGGAGCACAGATCAATTCACCCCTCCACTTT
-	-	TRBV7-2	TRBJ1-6	CASSLTRDTYNSPLHF	TGTGCCAGCAGCTTAACCCGGGACACCTATAATTCACCCCTCCACTTT
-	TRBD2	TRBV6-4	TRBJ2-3	CASSVRGGSTDTQYF	TGTGCCAGCAGTGTACGGGGGGGTAGCACAGATACGCAGTATTTT
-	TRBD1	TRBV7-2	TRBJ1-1	CASSLARWTGGTEAFF	TGTGCCAGCAGCTTAGCGCGATGGACAGGGGGCACTGAAGCTTTCTTT
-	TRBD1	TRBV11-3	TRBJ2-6	CASSSKDRGAPVLTF	TGTGCCAGCAGCTCCAAGGACAGGGGGGCGCCCGTCCTGACTTTC
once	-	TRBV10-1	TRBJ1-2	CASSETRVTAENYGYTF	TGCGCCAGCAGTGAGACTCGCGTGACAGCCGAAAACTATGGCTACACCTTC
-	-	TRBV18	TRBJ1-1	CASSSTSNTEAFF	TGTGCCAGCTCATCGACATCGAACACTGAAGCTTTCTTT
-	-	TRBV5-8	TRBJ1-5	CASSTRESRSNQPQHF	TGTGCCAGCAGCACTAGGGAATCGCGTAGCAATCAGCCCCAGCATTTT
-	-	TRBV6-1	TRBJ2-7	CASNETKDSSYEQYF	TGTGCCAGCAATGAAACCAAGGACAGCTCCTACGAGCAGTACTTC
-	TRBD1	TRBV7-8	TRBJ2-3	CASSSEFLEGQGGDTQYF	TGTGCCAGCAGCTCCGAATTCTTAGAGGGACAGGGAGGAGATACGCAGTATTTT
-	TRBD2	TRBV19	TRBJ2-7	CASGGGPYEQYF	TGTGCCAGTGGCGGGGGTCCTTACGAGCAGTACTTC
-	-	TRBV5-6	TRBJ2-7	CASSLGPGVSSYEQYF	TGTGCCAGCAGCTTGGGGCCGGGAGTCTCCTCCTACGAGCAGTACTTC
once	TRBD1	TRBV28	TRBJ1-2	CASSLTGFYGYTF	TGTGCCAGCAGTTTGACAGGGTTCTATGGCTACACCTTC
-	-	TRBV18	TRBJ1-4	CASSTSTGEKLFF	TGTGCCAGCTCAACGTCCACGGGGGAAAAACTGTTTTTT
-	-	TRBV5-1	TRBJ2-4	CASSLWDGGKNIQYF	TGCGCCAGCAGCCTTTGGGACGGGGGAAAAAACATTCAGTACTTC
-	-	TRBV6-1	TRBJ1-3	CASSEAVSRSGNTIYF	TGTGCCAGCAGTGAAGCTGTAAGCCGCTCTGGAAACACCATATATTTT
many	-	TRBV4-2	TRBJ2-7	CASSQVGISAGSYEQYF	TGTGCCAGCAGCCAAGTTGGAATTAGCGCTGGCTCCTACGAGCAGTACTTC
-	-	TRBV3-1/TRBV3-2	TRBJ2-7	CASSRTAFYEQYF	TGTGCCAGCAGCCGGACAGCGTTCTACGAGCAGTACTTC
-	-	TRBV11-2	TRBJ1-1	CASSLSTLSNTEAFF	TGTGCCAGCAGCTTATCGACACTTTCTAACACTGAAGCTTTCTTT
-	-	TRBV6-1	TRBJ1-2	CASSRVSNYGYTF	TGTGCCAGCAGCCGGGTCTCGAACTATGGCTACACCTTC
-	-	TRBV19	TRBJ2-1	CASSLGYRLDEQFF	TGTGCCAGTAGTCTGGGCTACAGGTTGGATGAGCAGTTCTTC
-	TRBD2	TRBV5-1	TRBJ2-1	CASSPRTSGGLYNEQFF	TGCGCCAGCAGCCCCCGGACTAGCGGGGGCCTGTACAATGAGCAGTTCTTC